One and the same sample provided the 22 T cell receptor beta chains below, sequenced in a study of OX40 agonist ivuxolimab in advanced cancers. The table came from immunoSEQ multiplex PCR; TCRdb's copy has only in-frame clones and leaves some out. Of tens of thousands of clones listed, about nine tenths were seen once; the top ten hold roughly 25%. The sample was CD4+ or CD8+ T cells sorted from blood, taken in a trial of the OX40 agonist ivuxolimab. Receptor source: an adult with an advanced solid tumor such as melanoma, head and neck, liver or kidney cancer.

The CDR3, as DNA: TGCGCCAGCAGATCAAGCGGGAGTAAGTTCTACGAGCAGTACTTC. Translated, it gives CASRSSGSKFYEQYF. V is TRBV4-3 and J is TRBJ2-7, with TRBD2 matching 8 bases. V trimming: 6 bases; J trimming: 3 bases; junction bases outside the gene matches: 10. Germline assignment: CDR1 LGHNA and CDR2 YSLEER. The CDR3 loop spans 15 amino acids.

The genes are TRBV11-3 and TRBJ2-1; D unresolved. Germline CDR1 SGHNT, CDR2 YENEEA. The CDR3 consists of 13 residues. Trimming removed 7 bases from V and 7 bases from J, with 14 bases in between. The CDR3 DNA follows: TGTGCCAGCACCCAAGGCGGAGTGAATGAGCAGTTCTTC. Translated: CASTQGGVNEQFF.

The rearrangement links TRBV7-9 to TRBJ1-6; 7 bases match TRBD1. The V and J ends lost 4 bases and 5 bases, in that order; junction bases with no gene match: 11. Germline lookup yields CDR1 SEHNR and CDR2 FQNEAQ (reference sequence). This CDR3 region has 17 residues. This CDR3 is CASSSNSGTANNSPLHF. CDR3 nucleotide sequence: TGTGCCAGCAGCTCCAACTCCGGGACAGCGAATAATTCACCCCTCCACTTT. Full variable domain (missing parts from reference TRBV7-9 and TRBJ1-6): DTGVSQNPRHKITKRGQNVTFRCDPISEHNRLYWYRQTLGQGPEFLTYFQNEAQLEKSRLLSDRFSAERPKGSFSTLEIQRTEQGDSAMYLCASSSNSGTANNSPLHFGNGTRLTVT.

This sequence joins TRBV6-1 and TRBJ2-1; TRBD2 aligns across 7 bases. Germline trimming cut 4 bases from V and 7 bases from J; bases unmatched to any gene: 7. The CDR3 runs 14 residues. CDR1 is MNHNS, CDR2 SASEGT, per germline. The CDR3 protein is CASSVSREFNEQFF. The CDR3, as DNA: TGTGCCAGCAGTGTTTCGCGGGAGTTTAATGAGCAGTTCTTC.

The V gene is TRBV7-9, the J gene TRBJ2-5; a weak D match, TRBD1 (6 bases). The closer fit of TRBJ2-7 to the DNA end suggests the J call may be wrong. This CDR3 has 16 amino acids. CDR1 and CDR2 from the germline V gene are SEHNR and FQNEAQ (reference sequence). The CDR3, as DNA: TGTGCCAGCAGCTCAACGACAGGCTGGGATACCTACGAGCAGTACTTC. It encodes CASSSTTGWDTYEQYF.

V and J are TRBV4-1 and TRBJ2-2; D gene uncertain. The CDR3 runs to 13 residues. V was shortened by 3 bases and J by 8 bases, with 10 bases between the two germline ends. Looked up from germline, CDR1 is MGHRA and CDR2 is YSYEKL. CDR3 nucleotide sequence: TGCGCCAGCAGCCATGGTCCCGGGGGGGAGCTGTTTTTT. Translating it yields CASSHGPGGELFF.

The chain joins TRBV10-3 to TRBJ1-1; D is ambiguous. The CDR3 covers 13 residues. Germline-derived CDR1 and CDR2 are ENHRY and SYGVKD. V lost 6 bases and J 3 bases, leaving 11 bases between the germline ends. CDR3 loop: CAISLNEHTEAFF. The CDR3 DNA reads TGTGCCATCAGCCTGAATGAACACACTGAAGCTTTCTTT.

The CDR3 here is CASSSLLSYEQYF. As DNA, the CDR3 is TGTGCCAGCAGTTCCCTCCTCTCCTACGAGCAGTACTTC. The chain is built from TRBV27 and TRBJ2-7; D remains unclear. The length of the CDR3 is 13 residues. Trimming took off 4 bases at V and 0 bases at J, with 7 bases between the two ends. Per germline, CDR1 MNHEY and CDR2 SMNVEV (reference sequence).

CDR3 protein: CAISEHASGGTDTQYF. CDR3 nucleotide sequence: TGTGCCATCAGTGAGCACGCTAGCGGGGGCACAGATACGCAGTATTTT. V usage is TRBV10-3 and J usage is TRBJ2-3; TRBD2 matches at 9 bases. V trimming: 2 bases; J trimming: 1 base; junction bases outside the gene matches: 4. The length of the CDR3 is 16 residues. CDR1 ENHRY and CDR2 SYGVKD come from the germline V gene.

J is TRBJ1-3 and V is TRBV4-1; D may be TRBD1 (6 bases). V lost 0 bases to trimming and J lost 2 bases, with 8 bases between them. Germline lookup yields CDR1 MGHRA and CDR2 YSYEKL. This CDR3 region has 15 residues. The CDR3 nucleotides are TGCGCCAGCAGCCAAGACAGGGGCACTGGAAACACCATATATTTT. Its translation is CASSQDRGTGNTIYF.

V gene TRBV4-1 combines with J gene TRBJ2-5; the match to TRBD2 covers 7 bases. After removal of 3 bases from V and 4 bases from J, the junction contained 5 bases not matched to a gene. The CDR3 totals 14 residues. Germline CDR1 MGHRA, CDR2 YSYEKL. CDR3 protein: CASSQSGGRETQYF. The CDR3 DNA is TGCGCCAGCAGCCAGTCCGGGGGGAGAGAGACCCAGTACTTC.

The V call is TRBV28, the J call TRBJ2-1, with D maybe TRBD2 (5 bases). CDR3 length equals 16 residues. Trimming took 4 bases from V and 7 from J, leaving 20 bases between them. Germline V gene sequence: CDR1 MDHEN, CDR2 SYDVKM. The chain's CDR3 is CASSSPDFGLGNEQFF. CDR3 sequence (DNA): TGTGCCAGCAGTTCCCCGGACTTTGGCCTAGGAAATGAGCAGTTCTTC.

The rearrangement links TRBV27 to TRBJ2-7, with a weak D call TRBD1 (5 bases). The V gene's germline CDR1 is MNHEY and CDR2 SMNVEV (reference sequence). With 6 bases removed from V and 3 bases from J, the gap between germline ends came to 15 bases. This CDR3 contains 14 residues. The CDR3 coding sequence is TGTGCCAGCAGCCCCGTTAGCAGGGTCTACGAGCAGTACTTC. Translating gives CASSPVSRVYEQYF.

The chain is built from TRBV29-1 and TRBJ2-1; D gene ambiguous. The length of the CDR3 is 18 residues. Germline loops: CDR1 SQVTM, CDR2 ANQGSEA. Trimming removed 0 bases from V and 2 bases from J, with 20 bases in between. The CDR3 coding sequence is TGCAGCGTTGAAGATCAGGTAGTGCCCAATCGGCCCTACAATGAGCAGTTCTTC. Translated: CSVEDQVVPNRPYNEQFF.

A single count supports this clone. The rearrangement joins TRBV11-2 to TRBJ2-3; D not certain. CDR1 is SGHAT and CDR2 is FQNNGV in the germline V gene. The CDR3 loop spans 11 amino acids. V was clipped by 8 bases and J by 3 bases, with 6 bases between them. The CDR3 loop is CASGATDTQYF. CDR3 nucleotide sequence: TGTGCCAGCGGAGCGACAGATACGCAGTATTTT.

This clone appeared once. V and J are TRBV19 and TRBJ2-2, with D uncertain. The germline V gene encodes CDR1 LNHDA and CDR2 SQIVND (reference sequence). V was pared by 5 bases and J by 8 bases, with 12 bases between. There are 13 residues in the CDR3. The CDR3 here is CASSPSISGELFF. Here the CDR3 DNA reads TGTGCCAGTAGTCCCTCCATTAGTGGGGAGCTGTTTTTT.

The rearrangement joins TRBV6-1 to TRBJ1-5; 9 nucleotides agree with TRBD1. The CDR3 spans 14 residues. Germline V gene sequence: CDR1 MNHNS, CDR2 SASEGT. The V segment lost 8 bases and the J segment 2 bases; nucleotides outside the gene matches: 4. The CDR3 DNA sequence: TGTGCCAGCCAACAGGGGGCCGGCAATCAGCCCCAGCATTTT. Protein product: CASQQGAGNQPQHF.

V gene TRBV28 combines with J gene TRBJ2-2; a weak D match, TRBD1 (6 bases). Germline V gene sequence: CDR1 MDHEN, CDR2 SYDVKM. The CDR3 extends over 16 amino acids. V was shortened by 2 bases and J by 0 bases, with 10 bases between the two germline ends. The CDR3 DNA is TGTGCCAGCAGTTTACTGGGACACCCGAACACCGGGGAGCTGTTTTTT. Encoded protein: CASSLLGHPNTGELFF.

V usage is TRBV5-4 and J usage is TRBJ2-7; TRBD2 is a possible D gene (5 bases). The V gene lost 2 bases and the J gene lost 0 bases, with 15 bases spanning the gap. Germline CDR1 and CDR2: SGHNT and YYREEE (reference sequence). This CDR3 is built from 16 residues. The CDR3 nucleotides read TGTGCCAGCAGCTTTGACCTGGGAGCTAGCTCCTACGAGCAGTACTTC. Its protein is CASSFDLGASSYEQYF.

The chain uses TRBV19 and TRBJ2-1, with D possibly being TRBD1 or TRBD2 (5 bases each). Trimming left V 5 bases short and J 7 bases short, with 12 bases between. In germline, CDR1 is LNHDA, CDR2 SQIVND (reference sequence). This CDR3 is built from 13 residues. In nucleotides, the CDR3 is TGTGCCAGTAGTTTCGGGACCTTAAATGAGCAGTTCTTC. It yields the protein CASSFGTLNEQFF.

The V call is TRBV7-8, the J call TRBJ2-1, with D possibly matching TRBD1 (5 bases). The CDR3 contains 16 residues. Germline CDR1 reads SGHVS; CDR2 reads FQNEAQ. The germline V and J ends were trimmed by 5 bases and 2 bases, with 16 bases remaining between them. This CDR3 reads CASSDIGVRAYNEQFF. DNA of the CDR3: TGTGCCAGCAGCGACATAGGGGTTCGGGCCTACAATGAGCAGTTCTTC.

The chain combines TRBV7-9 with TRBJ1-1; tentative D call: TRBD1 (5 bases). In germline, CDR1 is SEHNR, CDR2 FQNEAQ (reference sequence). This CDR3 spans 14 amino acids. The V gene lost 0 bases and the J gene lost 6 bases, with 11 bases spanning the gap. This chain's CDR3 is CASSLAGERPEAFF. In DNA, the CDR3 is TGTGCCAGCAGCTTAGCAGGGGAAAGACCTGAAGCTTTCTTT.